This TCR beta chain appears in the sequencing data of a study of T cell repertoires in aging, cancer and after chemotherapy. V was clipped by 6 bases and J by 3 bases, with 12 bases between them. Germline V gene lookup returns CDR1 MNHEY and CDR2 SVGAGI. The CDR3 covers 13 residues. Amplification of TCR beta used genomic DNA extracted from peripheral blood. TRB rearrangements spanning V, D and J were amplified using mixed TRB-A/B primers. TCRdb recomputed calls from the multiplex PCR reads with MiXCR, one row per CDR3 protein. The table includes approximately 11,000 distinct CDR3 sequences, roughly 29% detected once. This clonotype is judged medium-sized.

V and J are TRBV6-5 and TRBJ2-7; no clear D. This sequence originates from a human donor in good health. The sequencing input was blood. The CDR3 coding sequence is TGTGCCAGCAGCCCCTACGGTGACTACGAGCAGTACTTC. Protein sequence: CASSPYGDYEQYF.